This T cell receptor (beta chain) stems from a study of shared clonotypes between healthy human individuals. General study findings and limits: Clonotype sharing across several donors was observed for about 5.2% of naive CD4 clonotypes. Memory subsets had estimated richness that was generally smaller than that of naive subsets.

This clone was counted only a few times. Antigen: not known. The CDR3 runs to 15 residues. V shed 5 bases and J shed 3 bases, with 13 bases lying between them. Germline V gene lookup returns CDR1 MDHEN and CDR2 SYDVKM. Deep level was the assay's run setting. As originally analysed: ImmunoSEQ junction-only sequences lacked quality scores, so their filtering differed. Some clones are missing from TCRdb's copy, which holds only in-frame ones; the method was immunoSEQ multiplex PCR. D and trimming come from the DNA, and the V and J calls and clone size come from that table. Counted here are about 1 million clones, approximately 70% occurring once; the ten biggest clones make up around 1.5%.

The V gene is TRBV28, the J gene TRBJ1-4; no reliable D call. The sequence was collected from a man between 18 and 29 years old in good health. The sample consisted of memory CD4+ T cells sorted from blood. The sample's subset: CD45RA-negative fraction. For the CDR3, the DNA is TGTGCCAGCAGTCCCGCGGGAGGCTCTAATGAAAAACTGTTTTTT. Amino acid sequence: CASSPAGGSNEKLFF.